These 6 T cell receptor beta chains came from one sample sequenced in a study of PD-1 blockade in classical Hodgkin lymphoma. As to time point: cycle 4 day 1 (C4D1), after less than seven weeks of nivolumab. All the patients suffered relapse after autologous stem cell transplantation, and brentuximab vedotin exposure differed. This table comes from immunoSEQ multiplex PCR, and its TCRdb copy is limited to in-frame clones, with some not included. The sample carries approximately 9,000 clones, around nine tenths recorded once. The sample was peripheral blood mononuclear cells (PBMCs), taken before the fourth cycle of nivolumab. These receptors were obtained from a human donor with classical Hodgkin lymphoma.

This rearrangement joins TRBV28 to TRBJ2-7; 7 bases are shared with TRBD2. The V gene end was trimmed by 5 bases and the J gene end by 3 bases; junction bases not matched to a gene: 7. Germline CDR1 is MDHEN and CDR2 is SYDVKM. CDR3 length: 14 residues. The CDR3 loop reads CASSKGPGGYEQYF. In DNA, the CDR3 is TGTGCCAGCAGTAAGGGCCCGGGGGGCTACGAGCAGTACTTC.

The count of this clone is one. V usage is TRBV2 and J usage is TRBJ2-3; D is ambiguous. The V gene's germline CDR1 is SNHLY and CDR2 FYNNEI. The CDR3 has 15 amino acids. The ends were cut back, 3 bases at V and 0 bases at J, with 10 bases in the middle. CDR3 DNA sequence: TGTGCCAGCAGTGACCGTCGCGACAGCACAGATACGCAGTATTTT. Amino acids: CASSDRRDSTDTQYF.

This clone was observed a handful of times. The genes are TRBV18 and TRBJ2-5; D is unresolved. Germline V gene data show CDR1 as KGHSH and CDR2 as LQKENI. The length of the CDR3 is 11 residues. V was cut by 4 bases and J by 2 bases, with 2 bases left in between. CDR3 DNA sequence: TGTGCCAGCTCACTTCAAGAGACCCAGTACTTC. Protein sequence: CASSLQETQYF.

Written as DNA, the CDR3 is TGTGCCAGTAGTCGGCAGCCGATGATAACCATGAACACTGAAGCTTTCTTT. Amino acids: CASSRQPMITMNTEAFF. The V and J genes are TRBV19 and TRBJ1-1, with unresolved D. CDR1 is LNHDA, CDR2 SQIVND, per germline (reference sequence). V lost 5 bases and J 0 bases, leaving 19 bases between the germline ends. The CDR3 is made up of 17 amino acids.

This clone was counted between two and nine times. The chain uses TRBV9 and TRBJ1-2, with D uncertain. The ends were cut back, 0 bases at V and 6 bases at J, with 12 bases in the middle. The CDR3 consists of 14 residues. The germline gives CDR1 SGDLS, CDR2 YYNGEE. CDR3 loop: CASSVGSSKNGYTF. CDR3 bases: TGTGCCAGCAGCGTAGGATCCTCTAAGAATGGCTACACCTTC.

The chain links TRBV2 to TRBJ1-6; 7 positions agree with TRBD1. The CDR3 covers 17 residues. Germline-derived CDR1 and CDR2 are SNHLY and FYNNEI. With V trimmed by 0 bases and J by 7 bases, 9 bases remained unmatched. DNA for the CDR3: TGTGCCAGCAGTGAAGCCCGGACAGGCTATATCAATTCACCCCTCCACTTT. Translation gives CASSEARTGYINSPLHF.